One sample yielded the 21 T cell receptor beta chains listed below, sequenced in a study of cytomegalovirus exposure and HLA in healthy donors. PCR involved 60 Vbeta and 13 Jbeta primers. Data came from immunoSEQ multiplex PCR; TCRdb stores just in-frame clones and leaves some out. Of 150,000 to 200,000 clones listed, about 81% are singletons. The specimen was PBMCs. The source of these receptors is a man aged 18 to 29 in good health and CMV-seronegative.

The gene calls are TRBV4-1 and TRBJ2-3; TRBD2 is a possible D gene (6 bases). Trimming took off 4 bases at V and 1 base at J, with 15 bases between the two ends. The CDR3 totals 16 residues. Germline CDR1 reads MGHRA; CDR2 reads YSYEKL. The chain's CDR3 is CASSPLTRIGTDTQYF. The CDR3 bases are TGCGCCAGCAGCCCTCTGACTAGGATCGGCACAGATACGCAGTATTTT.

The rearrangement joins TRBV6-5 to TRBJ1-1; TRBD1 matches at 10 bases. Per germline, CDR1 MNHEY and CDR2 SVGAGI. V was pared by 6 bases and J by 4 bases, with 5 bases of the junction left unmatched. CDR3 length: 14 amino acids. The CDR3 reads CASSRQGAGTEAFF. The DNA for the CDR3 is TGTGCCAGCAGCCGACAGGGGGCCGGCACTGAAGCTTTCTTT.

The rearrangement uses TRBV27 and TRBJ2-1, with a tentative D call TRBD2 (6 bases). Germline CDR1 MNHEY, CDR2 SMNVEV (reference sequence). V lost 10 bases and J 5 bases, leaving 15 bases between the germline ends. The CDR3 has 13 residues. CDR3: CATSAGPHNEQFF. The CDR3 DNA reads TGTGCCACCTCGGCGGGACCTCACAATGAGCAGTTCTTC.

This clone occurred once. The chain joins TRBV5-4 to TRBJ2-7; 9 bases line up with TRBD2. With 0 bases clipped from V and 0 bases from J, the junction kept 10 bases outside the gene matches. The CDR3 runs to 18 residues. Germline assignment: CDR1 SGHNT and CDR2 YYREEE (reference sequence). The CDR3 is CASSLAPWSGRSSYEQYF. CDR3 DNA sequence: TGTGCCAGCAGCTTGGCGCCTTGGAGCGGGAGGAGCTCCTACGAGCAGTACTTC.

In this sample, this clone turned up a few times. The chain employs TRBV5-6 and TRBJ2-3, with 7 bases that match TRBD1. Germline V gene data show CDR1 as SGHDT and CDR2 as YYEEEE. V shed 1 base and J 2 bases; nucleotides not matched to a gene: 7. The CDR3 spans 16 residues. The CDR3 loop reads CASSLLGQSDTDTQYF. CDR3 DNA: TGTGCCAGCAGCTTGTTGGGACAGTCGGACACAGATACGCAGTATTTT.

The chain joins TRBV28 to TRBJ1-1; 8 nucleotides match TRBD1. The CDR3 sequence is 15 residues long. In germline, CDR1 is MDHEN, CDR2 SYDVKM. V lost 2 bases to trimming and J lost 4 bases; unmatched junction nucleotides: 6. CDR3: CASSLTQGAGTEAFF. The CDR3 nucleotides are TGTGCCAGCAGTTTAACGCAGGGGGCTGGCACTGAAGCTTTCTTT.

The chain carries TRBV5-1 and TRBJ2-3, with D perhaps matching TRBD2 (6 bases). The CDR3 covers 15 residues. The V gene's germline CDR1 is SGHRS and CDR2 YFSETQ. Between the trimmed V and J ends, which lost 3 bases and 0 bases, there was a span of 11 bases. This CDR3 is CASSYREISTDTQYF. In nucleotides, the CDR3 is TGCGCCAGCAGCTACCGGGAGATCAGCACAGATACGCAGTATTTT.

CDR3 nucleotide sequence: TGTGCCAGCAGCGTAACGCTAGCGGGAGTCGGGAATGAGCAGTTCTTC. Amino acids: CASSVTLAGVGNEQFF. The genes are TRBV9 and TRBJ2-1; 10 bases are a match to TRBD2. CDR3 length: 16 amino acids. The trim removed 1 base at V and 7 bases at J, leaving 8 bases unmatched. The germline V gene has CDR1 SGDLS and CDR2 YYNGEE.

The CDR3 loop is CATSRGGTGANVLTF. The CDR3, as DNA: TGTGCCACCAGCAGAGGCGGGACCGGGGCCAACGTCCTGACTTTC. The genes are TRBV15 and TRBJ2-6; tentatively, D is TRBD2 (6 bases). Germline V CDR1 and CDR2: LNHNV, YYDKDF (reference sequence). The V end was cut by 1 base, the J end by 4 bases, with 8 bases between. This CDR3 has 15 residues.

For this clone: Other DNA sequences in this sample translate to the same CDR3. The genes are TRBV18 and TRBJ2-7; TRBD2 agrees at 9 bases. Germline lookup yields CDR1 KGHSH and CDR2 LQKENI. V trimming: 0 bases; J trimming: 5 bases; junction bases outside the gene matches: 5. The CDR3 covers 15 residues. CDR3 amino acids: CASSPPGLARDEQYF. CDR3 nucleotide sequence: TGTGCCAGCTCACCACCGGGACTAGCCAGGGACGAGCAGTACTTC.

V usage is TRBV9 and J usage is TRBJ2-1; D unresolved. The CDR3 totals 18 residues. The ends were cut back, 2 bases at V and 0 bases at J, with 18 bases in the middle. Germline CDR1 is SGDLS and CDR2 is YYNGEE. The CDR3 coding sequence is TGTGCCAGCAGCGTGATGCCCCAACCTGCCAGCTCCTACAATGAGCAGTTCTTC. Protein sequence: CASSVMPQPASSYNEQFF.

J is TRBJ1-1 and V is TRBV7-9; 10 bases map to TRBD1. Germline CDR1 SEHNR, CDR2 FQNEAQ (reference sequence). With 5 bases clipped from V and 4 bases from J, the junction kept 7 bases outside the gene matches. This CDR3 region has 15 residues. CDR3 region: CASSPRTGGGTEAFF. The CDR3 DNA sequence: TGTGCCAGCAGCCCCAGGACAGGGGGAGGCACTGAAGCTTTCTTT.

The genes are TRBV7-8 and TRBJ1-2, with D perhaps matching TRBD1 (6 bases). CDR3 length equals 14 residues. Per germline, CDR1 SGHVS and CDR2 FQNEAQ. V was cut by 5 bases and J by 4 bases, with 14 bases left in between. CDR3 DNA sequence: TGTGCCAGCAGCCGCGGTAGGGGGGGCTATGGCTACACCTTC. The encoded protein is CASSRGRGGYGYTF.

The chain couples TRBV29-1 to TRBJ2-1, with 9 nucleotides matching TRBD1. Unmatched junction bases numbered 14, after V lost 5 bases and J lost 9 bases. The germline gives CDR1 SQVTM, CDR2 ANQGSEA. CDR3 length: 15 amino acids. CDR3 protein: CSVLGGTTGGIEQFF. CDR3 DNA: TGCAGCGTTCTTGGCGGGACGACAGGGGGTATTGAGCAGTTCTTC.

The CDR3 protein is CASSPGTTMLYEQYF. The DNA for the CDR3 is TGTGCCAGCTCACCCGGGACTACTATGCTCTACGAGCAGTACTTC. The chain links TRBV18 to TRBJ2-7, with 7 bases identical to TRBD2. V shed 3 bases and J 3 bases; nucleotides not matched to a gene: 8. Germline lookup yields CDR1 KGHSH and CDR2 LQKENI. This CDR3 comprises 15 residues.

CDR3 coding DNA: TGCGCCAGCAGCCCCCTACCGGTGCAGGGCACAGATACGCAGTATTTT. This encodes CASSPLPVQGTDTQYF. The chain combines TRBV5-1 with TRBJ2-3; D uncertain. Germline V gene lookup returns CDR1 SGHRS and CDR2 YFSETQ. The CDR3 spans 16 residues. The ends were cut back, 4 bases at V and 1 base at J, with 16 bases in the middle.

This clone has a single count. The chain joins TRBV27 to TRBJ1-4; 11 bases fit TRBD1. Germline V gene sequence: CDR1 MNHEY, CDR2 SMNVEV (reference sequence). This CDR3 spans 17 amino acids. J was trimmed by 0 bases and V by 6 bases; bases with no gene match: 6. The CDR3 reads CASSRTGGPATNEKLFF. The CDR3 DNA reads as TGTGCCAGCAGCCGGACAGGGGGCCCTGCAACTAATGAAAAACTGTTTTTT.

This chain uses TRBV9 with TRBJ2-2; D possibly corresponds to TRBD2 (7 bases). This CDR3 comprises 19 residues. In germline, CDR1 is SGDLS, CDR2 YYNGEE. V shed 3 bases and J shed 1 base, with 22 bases lying between them. This chain's CDR3 is CASSAPPSGGGRNTGELFF. DNA of the CDR3: TGTGCCAGCAGCGCCCCACCGAGTGGGGGGGGCCGGAACACCGGGGAGCTGTTTTTT.

J is TRBJ2-7 and V is TRBV2; D remains unclear. V lost 1 base and J 2 bases, leaving 9 bases between the germline ends. The CDR3 extends over 14 amino acids. Germline V lookup: CDR1 SNHLY, CDR2 FYNNEI. In DNA, the CDR3 is TGTGCCAGCAGTGAAGGCACAGTCACCTACGAGCAGTACTTC. Protein sequence: CASSEGTVTYEQYF.

The V and J genes are TRBV5-5 and TRBJ2-7, with 11 bases matching TRBD2. V gave up 3 bases and J gave up 4 bases; unmatched junction bases: 6. The CDR3 is made up of 15 amino acids. Germline V gene data show CDR1 as SGHKS and CDR2 as YYEKEE (reference sequence). The CDR3 DNA is TGTGCCAGCAGCTCCCCTAGCGGGGGGACTTACGAGCAGTACTTC. Protein product: CASSSPSGGTYEQYF. The full variable domain, rest sourced from reference TRBV5-5 and TRBJ2-7, is DAGVTQSPTHLIKTRGQQVTLRCSPISGHKSVSWYQQVLGQGPQFIFQYYEKEERGRGNFPDRFSARQFPNYSSELNVNALLLGDSALYLCASSSPSGGTYEQYFGPGTRLTVT.

The chain is built from TRBV29-1 and TRBJ2-7; D might be TRBD2 (5 bases). Trimming cost V 1 base and J 5 bases, with 18 bases left between them. This CDR3 is built from 15 residues. CDR1 is SQVTM and CDR2 is ANQGSEA in the germline V gene. The CDR3 sequence is CSVEVRGSAKDEQYF. The DNA of the CDR3 is TGCAGCGTTGAAGTTAGAGGGAGCGCCAAGGACGAGCAGTACTTC.